Detailed here is one T cell receptor beta chain. Use of 60 Vbeta and 13 Jbeta primers characterized the PCR. Profiled with immunoSEQ multiplex PCR; TCRdb holds only in-frame clones, not every one. The table has nearly 200,000 clones, 75% to 80% seen once. These data are taken from a study of cytomegalovirus exposure and HLA in healthy donors. The CDR3 runs to 14 residues. Per the germline V gene, CDR1 is MNHEY and CDR2 is SMNVEV (reference sequence). The V and J ends lost 1 base and 2 bases respectively, with 9 bases between them. This sequence originates from a woman aged 25 to 45 in good health and CMV-seropositive. The chain couples TRBV27 to TRBJ2-7; D might be TRBD1 (6 bases). Specimen: PBMCs. DNA of the CDR3: TGTGCCAGCAGTTTATGGACAGCCCCCTACGAGCAGTACTTC. As protein: CASSLWTAPYEQYF.